This paragraph covers one T cell receptor beta chain sequence. The data are from a study of T cell changes during pregnancy in multiple sclerosis. Between the trimmed V and J ends, which lost 4 bases and 4 bases, there was a span of 22 bases. This CDR3 is built from 17 residues. Germline V gives CDR1 SGHAT, CDR2 FQNNGV. Sequencing used immunoSEQ multiplex PCR; TCRdb keeps in-frame clones, though not all of them. The data contain roughly 56,000 clones, under 95% of them seen just once; the ten biggest clones take up nearly 0.5%. The clonotype comes from a female donor in good health, enrolled as a control in a pregnancy study. The sequences come from CD4+ T cells from peripheral blood mononuclear cells, collected after pregnancy. The rearrangement joins TRBV11-2 to TRBJ1-1; possible D gene TRBD1, 6 bases. CDR3 protein: CASSYGRGRGGITEAFF. DNA of the CDR3: TGTGCCAGCAGCTACGGGAGAGGGAGGGGGGGTATCACTGAAGCTTTCTTT. The variable domain in full, completed from reference TRBV11-2 and TRBJ1-1, reads EAGVAQSPRYKIIEKRQSVAFWCNPISGHATLYWYQQILGQGPKLLIQFQNNGVVDDSQLPKDRFSAERLKGVDSTLKIQPAKLEDSAVYLCASSYGRGRGGITEAFFGQGTRLTVV.